These 25 T cell receptor beta chains came from one sample sequenced in a study of beta chain features in type 1 diabetes. Their antigen targets remain unknown. The authors reverse transcribed all of the isolated RNA, so sequencing captured expressed TCRB transcripts. Assay: immunoSEQ multiplex PCR; the TCRdb copy retains only in-frame clones and omits some. The sample shows 130,000 or so clones, 15% to 20% of them seen only once. General study findings and limits: Significant though moderate, a shortening of TCRB CDR3s appeared in all four CD4+ subsets of Type 1 diabetes patients.

Sequenced material: central memory CD4+ T cells from blood. The receptors here all came from a man younger than 35 with type 1 diabetes.

Concerning this clone: One end of the junction fails to match germline, which may point to a read error. The chain has TRBV4-3 and TRBJ1-6; D remains ambiguous. The CDR3 has 17 amino acids. Germline CDR1 and CDR2: LGHNA and YSLEER. This CDR3 reads CASSQRPSGSSNSPLHF. For the CDR3, the DNA is TGCGCCAGCAGCCAACGACCTAGCGGTTCCTCTAATTCACCCCTCCACTTT.

This clone was seen more than once but under ten times. V and J are TRBV7-2 and TRBJ2-7, with D uncertain. V shed 5 bases and J shed 0 bases, with 14 bases lying between them. This CDR3 comprises 15 residues. The germline V gene has CDR1 SGHTA and CDR2 FQGNSA. CDR3 DNA sequence: TGTGCCAGCAGCACCTTCTCACGAAGCTCCTACGAGCAGTACTTC. It codes for CASSTFSRSSYEQYF. Variable domain in full (rest from reference TRBV7-2 and TRBJ2-7): GAGVSQSPSNKVTEKGKDVELRCDPISGHTALYWYRQSLGQGLEFLIYFQGNSAPDKSGLPSDRFSAERTGGSVSTLTIQRTQQEDSAVYLCASSTFSRSSYEQYFGPGTRLTVT.

This clone turned up a few times. The CDR3 loop is CASSLLQDTDTQYF. Here the CDR3 DNA reads TGTGCCAGCAGCCTTTTACAGGACACAGATACGCAGTATTTT. The V and J genes are TRBV14 and TRBJ2-3; tentative D call: TRBD1 (5 bases). V lost 4 bases and J 2 bases, leaving 10 bases between the germline ends. This CDR3 contains 14 residues. Per the germline V gene, CDR1 is SGHDN and CDR2 is FVKESK. Supplemented by reference TRBV14 and TRBJ2-3, the full variable domain reads EAGVTQFPSHSVIEKGQTVTLRCDPISGHDNLYWYRRVMGKEIKFLLHFVKESKQDESGMPNNRFLAERTGGTYSTLKVQPAELEDSGVYFCASSLLQDTDTQYFGPGTRLTVL.

CDR3 in DNA: TGTGCCAGCTCAGGCGACGGGAATTCACCCCTCCACTTT. Protein sequence: CASSGDGNSPLHF. The chain uses TRBV18 and TRBJ1-6, with D unresolved. The CDR3 spans 13 residues. Trimming left V 5 bases short and J 7 bases short, with 9 bases between. The germline gives CDR1 KGHSH, CDR2 LQKENI.

This clone appeared a few times. The genes are TRBV2 and TRBJ1-6, with a possible D match to TRBD1 (6 bases). The CDR3 length is 14 residues. Trimming pared 6 bases from V and 6 bases from J, leaving 12 bases between. CDR1 SNHLY and CDR2 FYNNEI come from the germline V gene. CDR3 DNA: TGTGCCAGCAGGGCGACAGGCTTTAATTCACCCCTCCACTTT. Translating gives CASRATGFNSPLHF.

The chain uses TRBV28 and TRBJ2-7; D not certain. Germline CDR1 and CDR2: MDHEN and SYDVKM. CDR3 length: 15 residues. Trimming left V 6 bases short and J 2 bases short, with 17 bases between. The CDR3, as DNA: TGTGCCAGCAGCCCCGAAGTCGGACGGACCTACGAGCAGTACTTC. Translating gives CASSPEVGRTYEQYF. Using reference TRBV28 and TRBJ2-7 for the parts outside the CDR3, the full variable domain is DVKVTQSSRYLVKRTGEKVFLECVQDMDHENMFWYRQDPGLGLRLIYFSYDVKMKEKGDIPEGYSVSREKKERFSLILESASTNQTSMYLCASSPEVGRTYEQYFGPGTRLTVT.

The J gene is TRBJ1-5, the V gene TRBV6-4; no reliable D call. Looked up from germline, CDR1 is MRHNA and CDR2 is SNTAGT. This CDR3 contains 13 residues. The V end was cut by 2 bases, the J end by 4 bases, with 6 bases between. The CDR3 spells CASSDRENQPQHF. The CDR3, as DNA: TGTGCCAGCAGTGACAGGGAGAATCAGCCCCAGCATTTT.

The chain uses TRBV7-3 and TRBJ2-4; D gene ambiguous. With 2 bases removed from V and 4 bases from J, the gap between germline ends came to 12 bases. This CDR3 contains 15 residues. Germline V CDR1 and CDR2: SGHTA, FQGTGA. CDR3 amino acids: CASSLEPGGKNIQYF. The CDR3 DNA reads TGTGCCAGCAGCTTAGAGCCGGGTGGTAAAAACATTCAGTACTTC.

The J gene is TRBJ2-5, the V gene TRBV6-6, with D unresolved. CDR1 is MNHNY, CDR2 SVGAGI, per germline (reference sequence). This CDR3 comprises 12 residues. Between the trimmed V and J ends, which lost 4 bases and 5 bases, there was a span of 8 bases. The CDR3 loop reads CASSLVPETQYF. As DNA, the CDR3 is TGTGCCAGCAGTTTGGTCCCCGAGACCCAGTACTTC.

This clone showed up just a few times. V and J are TRBV30 and TRBJ1-1; D is perhaps TRBD1 (6 bases). V was trimmed by 7 bases and J by 1 base, leaving 19 bases between them. Germline loops: CDR1 GTSNPN, CDR2 SVGIG (reference sequence). The CDR3 has 15 amino acids. In nucleotides, the CDR3 is TGTGCCTTTTACAGGGTAGAGATTTGGAACACTGAAGCTTTCTTT. The encoded protein is CAFYRVEIWNTEAFF. The full variable domain, rest sourced from reference TRBV30 and TRBJ1-1, is SQTIHQWPATLVQPVGSPLSLECTVEGTSNPNLYWYRQAAGRGLQLLFYSVGIGQISSEVPQNLSASRPQDRQFILSSKKLLLSDSGFYLCAFYRVEIWNTEAFFGQGTRLTVV.

The rearrangement uses TRBV10-3 and TRBJ1-5, with TRBD1 matching 10 bases. This CDR3 comprises 18 residues. CDR1 is ENHRY, CDR2 SYGVKD, per germline. Trimming removed 3 bases from V and 2 bases from J; junction bases left unmatched: 10. The CDR3 DNA sequence: TGTGCCATCAGTGATCGCGACAGGGGGCGCCAGGGCAATCAGCCCCAGCATTTT. Its translation: CAISDRDRGRQGNQPQHF.

This rearrangement joins TRBV5-1 to TRBJ2-1, with 7 bases lining up with TRBD1. Unmatched junction bases numbered 2, after V lost 2 bases and J lost 6 bases. This CDR3 region has 13 residues. Germline-derived CDR1 and CDR2 are SGHRS and YFSETQ. This CDR3 reads CASSFAGGNEQFF. Here the CDR3 DNA reads TGCGCCAGCAGCTTCGCAGGGGGCAATGAGCAGTTCTTC. The full variable domain, in which reference TRBV5-1 and TRBJ2-1 provide the parts outside the CDR3, is KAGVTQTPRYLIKTRGQQVTLSCSPISGHRSVSWYQQTPGQGLQFLFEYFSETQRNKGNFPGRFSGRQFSNSRSEMNVSTLELGDSALYLCASSFAGGNEQFFGPGTRLTVL.

This clone appeared many times. This rearrangement joins TRBV14 to TRBJ2-1; TRBD1 might be the D (5 bases). Trimming stripped 2 bases from V and 10 bases from J, with 12 bases between. The V gene's germline CDR1 is SGHDN and CDR2 FVKESK. This CDR3 has 13 amino acids. CDR3 in DNA: TGTGCCAGCAGCCAAAGGGGTCTTTCCGAGCAGTTCTTC. This sequence encodes CASSQRGLSEQFF. Complete variable domain (other parts from reference TRBV14 and TRBJ2-1): EAGVTQFPSHSVIEKGQTVTLRCDPISGHDNLYWYRRVMGKEIKFLLHFVKESKQDESGMPNNRFLAERTGGTYSTLKVQPAELEDSGVYFCASSQRGLSEQFFGPGTRLTVL.

CDR3 residues: CASSERGERLAFF. CDR3 nucleotides: TGTGCCAGCAGTGAAAGGGGGGAACGATTAGCTTTCTTT. The chain is built from TRBV2 and TRBJ1-1; possibly TRBD1 for D (6 bases). Germline CDR1 reads SNHLY; CDR2 reads FYNNEI. Trimming stripped 2 bases from V and 10 bases from J, with 14 bases between. The CDR3 totals 13 residues.

The chain links TRBV18 to TRBJ2-2; TRBD2 matches at 7 bases. CDR1 and CDR2 (germline): KGHSH, LQKENI. This CDR3 is built from 16 residues. Losses at the gene ends were 6 bases for V and 2 bases for J; bases not matched to a gene: 9. CDR3 sequence: CASSPSLAENTGELFF. The CDR3 nucleotides are TGTGCCAGCTCCCCGTCTCTAGCGGAAAACACCGGGGAGCTGTTTTTT.

The chain recombines TRBV10-2 with TRBJ2-3; 14 nucleotides agree with TRBD2. This CDR3 is 17 amino acids long. V lost 3 bases, J lost 4 bases, and 6 bases stayed unmatched. The germline V gene has CDR1 WSHSY and CDR2 SAAADI. The CDR3 nucleotides are TGCGCCAGCAGTGACCCCGGGACTAGCGGGAGTGCAGATACGCAGTATTTT. Its protein is CASSDPGTSGSADTQYF.

This clone showed up just a few times. The chain carries TRBV4-3 and TRBJ2-3; unclear D gene. V was trimmed by 4 bases and J by 6 bases, leaving 11 bases between them. Germline CDR1 is LGHNA and CDR2 is YSLEER. The CDR3 length is 13 residues. CDR3 DNA sequence: TGCGCCAGCAGCCTACAATCTGGGGATACGCAGTATTTT. It codes for CASSLQSGDTQYF.

This rearrangement joins TRBV7-2 to TRBJ2-6; TRBD1 matches at 7 bases. CDR1 is SGHTA, CDR2 FQGNSA, per germline. Germline trimming cut 0 bases from V and 2 bases from J; bases unmatched to any gene: 4. The CDR3 is made up of 17 amino acids. In DNA, the CDR3 is TGTGCCAGCAGCTTAGCCCCTCAGGGGGCTGGGGCCAACGTCCTGACTTTC. This sequence encodes CASSLAPQGAGANVLTF.

The chain uses TRBV10-3 and TRBJ2-3; 7 bases line up with TRBD1. The CDR3 is 15 residues long. After removal of 9 bases from V and 4 bases from J, the junction contained 13 bases not matched to a gene. CDR1 is ENHRY, CDR2 SYGVKD, per germline. CDR3 loop: CAIGQVARGSDTQYF. The CDR3 nucleotides are TGTGCCATTGGACAGGTCGCCAGAGGGTCAGATACGCAGTATTTT.

The chain combines TRBV10-3 with TRBJ2-3; 9 bases are a match to TRBD2. Germline V gives CDR1 ENHRY, CDR2 SYGVKD. The J segment lost 9 bases and the V segment lost 3 bases, leaving 10 bases of the junction unmatched. This CDR3 spans 15 amino acids. In nucleotides, the CDR3 is TGTGCCATCAGTGATGTTGGCGGGGGGGCGGAAACGCAGTATTTT. Residues: CAISDVGGGAETQYF.

The chain has TRBV7-8 and TRBJ2-7; D gene ambiguous. From germline, CDR1 is SGHVS and CDR2 FQNEAQ. This CDR3 has 14 residues. V was pared by 1 base and J by 4 bases, with 11 bases between. The CDR3 sequence: CASSLEVGEYEQYF. The CDR3 nucleotides read TGTGCCAGCAGCTTAGAAGTCGGAGAATACGAGCAGTACTTC.

The table lists this clone with a few counts. This rearrangement joins TRBV11-2 to TRBJ2-1; perhaps D is TRBD1 or TRBD2 (5 bases each). The V gene lost 8 bases and the J gene lost 7 bases, with 18 bases spanning the gap. In germline, CDR1 is SGHAT, CDR2 FQNNGV. The CDR3 consists of 14 residues. The CDR3 bases are TGTGCCAGCTTTCATGGGGGTGGTGGGAATGAGCAGTTCTTC. This encodes CASFHGGGGNEQFF.

This clone was counted many times. The sample carries other DNA sequences with the same CDR3. CDR3 amino acids: CASSQGANYGYTF. CDR3 coding DNA: TGTGCCAGCAGCCAAGGGGCAAACTATGGCTACACCTTC. The V and J genes are TRBV14 and TRBJ1-2; D uncertain. V lost 1 base to trimming and J lost 2 bases, with 5 bases between them. This CDR3 comprises 13 residues. In germline, CDR1 is SGHDN, CDR2 FVKESK.

A few counts support this clone. The CDR3 is CASSPRGPNTEAFF. Written as DNA, the CDR3 is TGTGCCAGTAGTCCCAGGGGGCCGAACACTGAAGCTTTCTTT. This chain uses TRBV19 with TRBJ1-1; 8 bases agree with TRBD1. The CDR3 consists of 14 residues. Per the germline V gene, CDR1 is LNHDA and CDR2 is SQIVND (reference sequence). Trimming at V came to 5 bases and at J to 1 base, leaving 3 bases not matched to a gene. Combining the CDR3 with reference TRBV19 and TRBJ1-1 gives the whole variable domain DGGITQSPKYLFRKEGQNVTLSCEQNLNHDAMYWYRQDPGQGLRLIYYSQIVNDFQKGDIAEGYSVSREKKESFPLTVTSAQKNPTAFYLCASSPRGPNTEAFFGQGTRLTVV.

The V gene is TRBV7-3, the J gene TRBJ1-1; D is possibly TRBD1 (5 bases). CDR1 SGHTA and CDR2 FQGTGA come from the germline V gene. The V end lost 2 bases, the J end lost 1 base, and 8 bases lay between the germline ends. This CDR3 spans 14 amino acids. DNA of the CDR3: TGTGCCAGCAGCTTAGAAGGGGCGAACACTGAAGCTTTCTTT. Translating it yields CASSLEGANTEAFF. The entire variable domain, with the rest obtained from reference TRBV7-3 and TRBJ1-1, is as follows: GAGVSQTPSNKVTEKGKYVELRCDPISGHTALYWYRQSLGQGPEFLIYFQGTGAADDSGLPNDRFFAVRPEGSVSTLKIQRTERGDSAVYLCASSLEGANTEAFFGQGTRLTVV.